The next 25 T cell receptor beta chains were all read from a single sample in a study of cytomegalovirus exposure and HLA in healthy donors. A multiplex PCR was run with 60 Vbeta primers and 13 Jbeta primers. Sequencing was performed with immunoSEQ multiplex PCR; in TCRdb, only in-frame clones are kept and a portion is missing. The sample holds under 200,000 clones. Sequenced material: PBMCs. The origin of the receptors is a young man in good health and CMV-seronegative.

The chain combines TRBV15 with TRBJ1-6; no firm D call. From germline, CDR1 is LNHNV and CDR2 YYDKDF (reference sequence). V dropped 1 base and J dropped 4 bases, with 14 bases sitting between them. The CDR3 is made up of 17 amino acids. The CDR3, as DNA: TGTGCCACCAGCAGAGGCCGTCCCGGGAGGTATAATTCACCCCTCCACTTT. It is translated as CATSRGRPGRYNSPLHF.

The chain is built from TRBV10-3 and TRBJ2-3, with 12 bases identical to TRBD2. V shed 10 bases, J shed 5 bases, and the junction held 7 bases outside the gene matches. The germline V gene has CDR1 ENHRY and CDR2 SYGVKD. The CDR3 is 14 amino acids. The CDR3 region is CATGPSGRGDTQYF. CDR3 nucleotide sequence: TGTGCCACCGGGCCTAGCGGGAGGGGAGATACGCAGTATTTT.

The chain uses TRBV7-9 and TRBJ2-5; TRBD2 agrees at 7 bases. The DNA end is a closer match to TRBJ2-7, so the J assignment may be wrong. Looked up from germline, CDR1 is SEHNR and CDR2 is FQNEAQ (reference sequence). The CDR3 loop spans 16 amino acids. CDR3 sequence (DNA): TGTGCCAGCAGCTTAACGGCTAGCGGCCTCTCCTACGAGCAGTACTTC. This codes for CASSLTASGLSYEQYF.

The genes are TRBV18 and TRBJ1-2; D call uncertain. CDR1 KGHSH and CDR2 LQKENI come from the germline V gene. V was shortened by 2 bases and J by 8 bases, with 18 bases between the two germline ends. This CDR3 contains 15 residues. The chain's CDR3 is CASSPIQIDGGGYTF. CDR3 bases: TGTGCCAGCTCACCAATACAAATTGACGGAGGAGGCTACACCTTC.

V usage is TRBV5-6 and J usage is TRBJ1-4, with 8 bases identical to TRBD1. The CDR3 length is 15 residues. After removal of 4 bases from V and 2 bases from J, the junction contained 4 bases not matched to a gene. Germline assignment: CDR1 SGHDT and CDR2 YYEEEE. Here the CDR3 DNA reads TGTGCCAGCAGCGTCCGGACAGGGACTAATGAAAAACTGTTTTTT. It translates to CASSVRTGTNEKLFF.

The chain carries TRBV19 and TRBJ2-2; tentative D call: TRBD1 (5 bases). CDR1 and CDR2 from the germline V gene are LNHDA and SQIVND (reference sequence). Trimming cost V 7 bases and J 2 bases, with 17 bases left between them. The CDR3 loop spans 16 amino acids. As DNA, the CDR3 is TGTGCCAGTATCGACAGTCTAAAGAGCAACACCGGGGAGCTGTTTTTT. Its protein product is CASIDSLKSNTGELFF. Combining the CDR3 with reference TRBV19 and TRBJ2-2 gives the whole variable domain DGGITQSPKYLFRKEGQNVTLSCEQNLNHDAMYWYRQDPGQGLRLIYYSQIVNDFQKGDIAEGYSVSREKKESFPLTVTSAQKNPTAFYLCASIDSLKSNTGELFFGEGSRLTVL.

This chain uses TRBV7-9 with TRBJ2-1; 7 bases are shared with TRBD2. The CDR3 has 14 amino acids. Trimming at V came to 0 bases and at J to 8 bases, leaving 4 bases not matched to a gene. The V gene's germline CDR1 is SEHNR and CDR2 FQNEAQ (reference sequence). CDR3 region: CASSLAGGRDEQFF. CDR3 nucleotide sequence: TGTGCCAGCAGCTTAGCGGGAGGGAGGGATGAGCAGTTCTTC.

This rearrangement joins TRBV5-1 to TRBJ1-2, with 11 bases fitting TRBD1. The CDR3 runs 15 residues. J lost 8 bases, V lost 5 bases, and 11 bases had no gene match. The germline V gene has CDR1 SGHRS and CDR2 YFSETQ. The CDR3 is CASSPRGDRGYGYTF. The CDR3, as DNA: TGCGCCAGCAGTCCCAGGGGGGACAGGGGGTACGGCTACACCTTC.

The V call is TRBV9, the J call TRBJ1-5; possibly TRBD1 for D (5 bases). The CDR3 extends over 16 amino acids. The V gene lost 0 bases and the J gene lost 6 bases, with 16 bases spanning the gap. The germline CDR1 and CDR2 sequences are SGDLS and YYNGEE. CDR3 residues: CASSVDSGGVGQPQHF. In DNA, the CDR3 is TGTGCCAGCAGCGTAGATTCTGGAGGGGTGGGTCAGCCCCAGCATTTT.

The chain combines TRBV28 with TRBJ1-2; possible D gene TRBD1, 5 bases. Trimming stripped 4 bases from V and 8 bases from J, with 11 bases between. CDR1 and CDR2 from the germline V gene are MDHEN and SYDVKM. The CDR3 sequence is 12 residues long. The CDR3 here is CASSSTPGGYTF. Here the CDR3 DNA reads TGTGCCAGCAGTTCGACCCCAGGGGGCTACACCTTC.

This rearrangement joins TRBV5-4 to TRBJ2-5, with D tentatively TRBD2 (6 bases). Trimming removed 0 bases from V and 5 bases from J, with 14 bases in between. The CDR3 extends over 15 amino acids. Germline V gives CDR1 SGHNT, CDR2 YYREEE (reference sequence). The CDR3 region has the DNA TGTGCCAGCAGCTTGGGCGGAGGGAGTGAGGAGACCCAGTACTTC. It specifies CASSLGGGSEETQYF.

V usage is TRBV19 and J usage is TRBJ2-4, with no clear D. V was clipped by 10 bases and J by 4 bases, with 8 bases between them. Germline lookup yields CDR1 LNHDA and CDR2 SQIVND (reference sequence). CDR3 size: 11 residues. CDR3 loop: CATVRKNIQYF. The CDR3, as DNA: TGTGCCACCGTCAGGAAAAACATTCAGTACTTC.

The gene calls are TRBV2 and TRBJ2-7; D gene uncertain. CDR1 is SNHLY, CDR2 FYNNEI, per germline. Trimming cost V 5 bases and J 3 bases, with 11 bases left between them. CDR3 length equals 13 residues. CDR3 amino acids: CASSLTVFYEQYF. The CDR3 region has the DNA TGTGCCAGCAGTTTGACTGTTTTCTACGAGCAGTACTTC.

The rearrangement uses TRBV27 and TRBJ1-1; D gene uncertain. Per germline, CDR1 MNHEY and CDR2 SMNVEV (reference sequence). Trimming stripped 8 bases from V and 0 bases from J, with 16 bases between. CDR3 length: 15 amino acids. The CDR3 DNA reads as TGTGCCAGCGGCCGCTCGGGGATCATGAACACTGAAGCTTTCTTT. Its protein is CASGRSGIMNTEAFF.

This chain joins TRBV7-2 and TRBJ2-7; TRBD2 is a possible D gene (5 bases). CDR1 is SGHTA and CDR2 is FQGNSA in the germline V gene. The CDR3 length is 15 residues. The V and J ends lost 1 base and 5 bases respectively, with 15 bases between them. The CDR3: CASSLDRGTMNEQYF. As DNA, the CDR3 is TGTGCCAGCAGCTTAGACCGGGGTACAATGAACGAGCAGTACTTC. The variable domain in full, with the rest retrieved from reference TRBV7-2 and TRBJ2-7, is GAGVSQSPSNKVTEKGKDVELRCDPISGHTALYWYRQSLGQGLEFLIYFQGNSAPDKSGLPSDRFSAERTGGSVSTLTIQRTQQEDSAVYLCASSLDRGTMNEQYFGPGTRLTVT.

The chain is built from TRBV6-5 and TRBJ2-7; possibly TRBD1 for D (7 bases). The CDR3 spans 13 residues. Trimming cost V 4 bases and J 6 bases, with 13 bases left between them. Germline lookup yields CDR1 MNHEY and CDR2 SVGAGI. The chain's CDR3 is CASSSTGRGEQYF. CDR3 sequence (DNA): TGTGCCAGCAGTTCGACAGGGCGGGGCGAGCAGTACTTC.

The rearrangement joins TRBV2 to TRBJ1-1; 7 positions agree with TRBD1. The CDR3 spans 13 residues. The trim removed 4 bases at V and 5 bases at J, leaving 4 bases unmatched. Germline V gives CDR1 SNHLY, CDR2 FYNNEI. The CDR3 sequence is CASSVQGNTEAFF. The CDR3 DNA sequence: TGTGCCAGCAGTGTACAGGGGAATACTGAAGCTTTCTTT.

This sequence joins TRBV13 and TRBJ2-7; 8 bases fit TRBD2. This CDR3 spans 15 amino acids. Germline V CDR1 and CDR2: PRHDT, FYEKMQ (reference sequence). V gave up 2 bases and J gave up 2 bases; unmatched junction bases: 5. The CDR3 DNA sequence: TGTGCCAGCAGCTTAAGCGGGAGTATTCCCTACGAGCAGTACTTC. Protein: CASSLSGSIPYEQYF. Full variable domain (outside the CDR3, taken from reference TRBV13 and TRBJ2-7): AAGVIQSPRHLIKEKRETATLKCYPIPRHDTVYWYQQGPGQDPQFLISFYEKMQSDKGSIPDRFSAQQFSDYHSELNMSSLELGDSALYFCASSLSGSIPYEQYFGPGTRLTVT.

V is TRBV18 and J is TRBJ2-1, with 11 bases lining up with TRBD2. The CDR3 spans 16 residues. The ends lost 3 bases at V and 5 bases at J; junction bases unmatched: 6. Germline CDR1 KGHSH, CDR2 LQKENI. CDR3 DNA: TGTGCCAGCTCACCCACGCCGGGACTAGCGGACAATGAGCAGTTCTTC. Translating gives CASSPTPGLADNEQFF. The variable domain in full, with the rest retrieved from reference TRBV18 and TRBJ2-1, is NAGVMQNPRHLVRRRGQEARLRCSPMKGHSHVYWYRQLPEEGLKFMVYLQKENIIDESGMPKERFSAEFPKEGPSILRIQQVVRGDSAAYFCASSPTPGLADNEQFFGPGTRLTVL.

J is TRBJ2-1 and V is TRBV7-8; D possibly corresponds to TRBD1 (6 bases). Germline CDR1 and CDR2: SGHVS and FQNEAQ. Trimming took off 2 bases at V and 8 bases at J, with 13 bases between the two ends. The CDR3 sequence is 14 residues long. The CDR3 DNA follows: TGTGCCAGCAGCTTATCCCTAGCAGGGGATGAGCAGTTCTTC. Its translation: CASSLSLAGDEQFF.

This chain joins TRBV2 and TRBJ2-2; 11 bases line up with TRBD2. This CDR3 region has 15 residues. Germline V lookup: CDR1 SNHLY, CDR2 FYNNEI. J was trimmed by 5 bases and V by 6 bases; bases with no gene match: 5. The CDR3 DNA reads TGTGCCAGCAGGCCCCGGACTAGCGGGACCGGGGAGCTGTTTTTT. Residues: CASRPRTSGTGELFF. Complete variable domain (other parts from reference TRBV2 and TRBJ2-2): EPEVTQTPSHQVTQMGQEVILRCVPISNHLYFYWYRQILGQKVEFLVSFYNNEISEKSEIFDDQFSVERPDGSNFTLKIRSTKLEDSAMYFCASRPRTSGTGELFFGEGSRLTVL.

The V and J genes are TRBV5-1 and TRBJ2-6; D ambiguous. The CDR3 spans 14 residues. The V gene lost 5 bases and the J gene lost 0 bases, with 6 bases spanning the gap. CDR1 and CDR2 from the germline V gene are SGHRS and YFSETQ. CDR3 DNA: TGCGCCAGCAGGGCCTCCTCTGGGGCCAACGTCCTGACTTTC. This encodes CASRASSGANVLTF.

The V call is TRBV6-5, the J call TRBJ2-5, with a possible D match to TRBD2 (6 bases). The CDR3 loop spans 15 amino acids. The V gene's germline CDR1 is MNHEY and CDR2 SVGAGI. V gave up 7 bases and J gave up 2 bases, with 17 bases separating them. CDR3 bases: TGTGCCAGCACCACAGTGTGGAGGGGTCAAGAGACCCAGTACTTC. This sequence encodes CASTTVWRGQETQYF.

The V call is TRBV2, the J call TRBJ2-1; no reliable D call. Germline CDR1 reads SNHLY; CDR2 reads FYNNEI. V was cut by 7 bases and J by 10 bases, with 11 bases left in between. The CDR3 consists of 11 residues. The CDR3 region has the DNA TGTGCCAGCACTCCTAGTAGGGAGCAGTTCTTC. It specifies CASTPSREQFF.

The CDR3, as DNA: TGTGCCAGCAGCTTCAAGGACTACCCATCCTACGAGCAGTACTTC. This translates into CASSFKDYPSYEQYF. This chain uses TRBV11-2 with TRBJ2-7, with D maybe TRBD2 (6 bases). The CDR3 totals 15 residues. Germline CDR1 and CDR2: SGHAT and FQNNGV. With 3 bases removed from V and 1 base from J, the gap between germline ends came to 13 bases. Combining the CDR3 with reference TRBV11-2 and TRBJ2-7 gives the whole variable domain EAGVAQSPRYKIIEKRQSVAFWCNPISGHATLYWYQQILGQGPKLLIQFQNNGVVDDSQLPKDRFSAERLKGVDSTLKIQPAKLEDSAVYLCASSFKDYPSYEQYFGPGTRLTVT.